The clone carrying this T cell receptor (beta chain) was found a few times. What it binds is not known. This sample was taken from a study of cytomegalovirus exposure and HLA in healthy donors. Study-level findings and limits: Available immune exposure information covered CMV serostatus only. Most sequenced TCRs were rare (though some public TCRs occurred in many donors). It was assumed in the presence/absence analyses that sequencing depth was roughly uniform across donors.

With 60 Vbeta and 13 Jbeta primers, the PCR was carried out. In the authors' workflow: An analysis that came later counted some 85 million unique TCR beta chains, about 10 million shared. Using immunoSEQ multiplex PCR, the repertoire was profiled, and TCRdb retains in-frame clones only, with some absent. V, J and clone size were drawn from that table, and D and trimming were deduced from the DNA. Found here are 150,000 or so clones, about 80% of them singletons; the top ten hold about 13%. The sequenced sample consisted of PBMCs. The receptor was derived from a man aged 35 to 55 in good health and CMV-seropositive.

The CDR3 protein is CASSLSRSYEQYF. Written as DNA, the CDR3 is TGTGCCAGCAGCTTATCCAGGTCCTACGAGCAGTACTTC. The chain employs TRBV7-2 and TRBJ2-7; D is undetermined. Germline-derived CDR1 and CDR2 are SGHTA and FQGNSA. With 2 bases removed from V and 1 base from J, the gap between germline ends came to 6 bases. The CDR3 loop spans 13 amino acids.